The T cell receptor beta chain described here comes from a study of blood T cell repertoires in COVID-19. Study summary: Donors in the United States, Italy and Spain gave samples during acute or convalescent COVID-19. The cDNA or gDNA used as material had been derived from T cells, B-cell-depleted T cells, or PBMCs.

Germline CDR1 reads GTSNPN; CDR2 reads SVGIG (reference sequence). The CDR3 contains 13 residues. After removal of 3 bases from V and 5 bases from J, the junction contained 4 bases not matched to a gene. Methods used by the authors: Quantification of nucleated cells was approximated via reference gene primer amplification. TCRdb's table, derived via immunoSEQ multiplex PCR, lists solely in-frame clones and lacks some. The V and J calls and clone size are taken from that table; D and trimming were inferred from the DNA. The repertoire holds approximately 210,000 clones, with about 91% as singletons. This sequence was found in a woman aged 40 to 50 with acute or convalescent COVID-19. Input material: peripheral blood. The chain has TRBV30 and TRBJ2-5, with 9 bases identical to TRBD1. This CDR3 is CAWRTGGMETQYF. CDR3 sequence (DNA): TGTGCCTGGAGAACAGGGGGCATGGAGACCCAGTACTTC. Supplemented by reference TRBV30 and TRBJ2-5, the full variable domain reads SQTIHQWPATLVQPVGSPLSLECTVEGTSNPNLYWYRQAAGRGLQLLFYSVGIGQISSEVPQNLSASRPQDRQFILSSKKLLLSDSGFYLCAWRTGGMETQYFGPGTRLLVL.